Presented here are 10 T cell receptor beta chains from one specimen sequenced in a study of cytomegalovirus exposure and HLA in healthy donors. The primer mix had 60 Vbeta and 13 Jbeta primers. Measured with immunoSEQ multiplex PCR; TCRdb has only the in-frame clones, and not every one. The table includes about 210,000 clones, about four fifths detected once. Sequencing was done on a sample of PBMCs. The receptors stem from a woman aged 45-65 years in good health and CMV-seropositive.

In this sample, this clone turned up a few times. The rearrangement uses TRBV4-1 and TRBJ1-6; D may be TRBD1 (6 bases). Per germline, CDR1 MGHRA and CDR2 YSYEKL. The CDR3 is made up of 17 amino acids. V lost 3 bases and J 6 bases, leaving 18 bases between the germline ends. The CDR3 DNA follows: TGCGCCAGCAGCCAGGGCGTCTCTTGGGACACTAATTCACCCCTCCACTTT. Residues: CASSQGVSWDTNSPLHF.

The chain links TRBV5-1 to TRBJ2-7, with 12 bases aligning to TRBD2. V shed 4 bases and J 2 bases; nucleotides not matched to a gene: 4. From germline, CDR1 is SGHRS and CDR2 YFSETQ. The CDR3 loop spans 15 amino acids. The CDR3 DNA reads TGCGCCAGCAGCCCGGGACTAGCGGGTACCTACGAGCAGTACTTC. Translating it yields CASSPGLAGTYEQYF. The variable domain in full, with the rest retrieved from reference TRBV5-1 and TRBJ2-7, is KAGVTQTPRYLIKTRGQQVTLSCSPISGHRSVSWYQQTPGQGLQFLFEYFSETQRNKGNFPGRFSGRQFSNSRSEMNVSTLELGDSALYLCASSPGLAGTYEQYFGPGTRLTVT.

The gene calls are TRBV5-1 and TRBJ2-1, with 16 bases fitting TRBD2. The germline V gene encodes CDR1 SGHRS and CDR2 YFSETQ. Trimming cost V 4 bases and J 13 bases; bases outside gene matches: 8. This CDR3 is 15 amino acids long. The CDR3 bases are TGCGCCAGCAGCAGGGGACTAGCGGGGGGGACCACCCAGTTCTTC. This encodes CASSRGLAGGTTQFF.

The rearrangement uses TRBV10-2 and TRBJ2-7, with D uncertain. This CDR3 is 13 amino acids long. Trimming stripped 3 bases from V and 5 bases from J, with 11 bases between. CDR1 is WSHSY, CDR2 SAAADI, per germline. DNA of the CDR3: TGCGCCAGCAGTGACACAAAGAACCACGAGCAGTACTTC. Its translation is CASSDTKNHEQYF.

The chain joins TRBV10-3 to TRBJ1-1; D gene unclear. The ends were cut back, 8 bases at V and 1 base at J, with 8 bases in the middle. This CDR3 has 12 residues. CDR1 ENHRY and CDR2 SYGVKD come from the germline V gene. CDR3 protein: CAIGGGNTEAFF. CDR3 bases: TGTGCCATCGGAGGAGGGAACACTGAAGCTTTCTTT.

There are a few counts of this clone. This chain links TRBV5-6 with TRBJ1-2; possible D gene TRBD1, 5 bases. This CDR3 spans 15 amino acids. Per the germline V gene, CDR1 is SGHDT and CDR2 is YYEEEE. Trimming left V 0 bases short and J 5 bases short, with 14 bases between. DNA for the CDR3: TGTGCCAGCAGCTTGGATAACAGGATCGCTTATGGCTACACCTTC. The encoded protein is CASSLDNRIAYGYTF.

The J gene is TRBJ1-1, the V gene TRBV20-1; TRBD1 matches 10 bases. Germline trimming cut 6 bases from V and 9 bases from J; bases unmatched to any gene: 4. The germline V gene has CDR1 DFQATT and CDR2 SNEGSKA (reference sequence). There are 11 residues in the CDR3. Here the CDR3 DNA reads TGCAGTGCCCGGACAGGGGGAAAAGCTTTCTTT. Translating gives CSARTGGKAFF.

The V and J genes are TRBV13 and TRBJ2-1; 11 nucleotides line up with TRBD2. CDR1 and CDR2 (germline): PRHDT, FYEKMQ (reference sequence). This CDR3 region has 16 residues. J was trimmed by 9 bases and V by 2 bases; bases with no gene match: 9. CDR3 bases: TGTGCCAGCAGCTTACCCCAGGGGACTAGCGGTCTTGAGCAGTTCTTC. Protein: CASSLPQGTSGLEQFF.

V gene TRBV6-5 combines with J gene TRBJ1-1, with D uncertain. This CDR3 has 13 residues. Germline V gene sequence: CDR1 MNHEY, CDR2 SVGAGI. V lost 3 bases to trimming and J lost 1 base, with 6 bases between them. The DNA for the CDR3 is TGTGCCAGCAGTTATGGCAGGAACACTGAAGCTTTCTTT. Its protein is CASSYGRNTEAFF.

J is TRBJ1-6 and V is TRBV25-1, with a possible D match to TRBD1 (5 bases). This CDR3 region has 15 residues. Trimming pared 6 bases from V and 9 bases from J, leaving 18 bases between. Germline V gene sequence: CDR1 MGHDK, CDR2 SYGVNS. CDR3 DNA: TGTGCCAGCAGCCCCATTCGGGGGGAGAGTTCACCCCTCCACTTT. It encodes CASSPIRGESSPLHF.